A single TCR beta chain is shown here with its context. This entry belongs to a study of T-cell memory formation after mild COVID-19. TCRdb re-analysed the 5' RACE reads in MiXCR, keeping a single row per CDR3 protein. This table holds around 370,000 distinct CDR3 sequences, around 21% found once. This receptor was identified in an adult woman who had mild COVID-19 (a few samples of this study predate the infection). Cell type and time point are not known. Material: PBMCs or a T cell subset sorted from them (not recorded which).

CDR3 residues: CASSQVLAGDADTQYF. In DNA form, the CDR3 reads TGCGCCAGCAGCCAAGTCCTAGCGGGAGACGCAGATACGCAGTATTTT. The V and J genes are TRBV4-3 and TRBJ2-3; 10 positions match TRBD2. Germline V lookup: CDR1 LGHNA, CDR2 YSLEER. V lost 1 base and J lost 4; bases outside the gene matches: 5. This CDR3 is built from 16 residues.